The T cell receptor (beta chain) under discussion was sequenced for a study of blood T cell repertoires in COVID-19. Across the study: Researchers got acute and convalescent COVID-19 samples from the United States, Italy and Spain. T cells, B-cell-depleted T cells, or PBMCs provided the cDNA or gDNA that served as material.

The V and J ends lost 4 bases and 4 bases respectively, with 10 bases between them. The CDR3 contains 14 residues. Germline assignment: CDR1 SNHLY and CDR2 FYNNEI. In the original workflow: Amplification from reference gene primers served as the basis for estimated nucleated cell counts. TCRdb's copy holds only in-frame clones and misses some; the assay was immunoSEQ multiplex PCR. V, J and clone size are those of that table, while D and trimming were read from the DNA. The sample has approximately 120,000 clones, around 83% seen once; the top ten hold about 5.4%. Sequencing was performed on peripheral blood. This receptor was taken from an elderly man with active or convalescent COVID-19. V usage is TRBV2 and J usage is TRBJ2-2; no definite D call. Here the CDR3 reads CASSVGLATGELFF. In DNA form, the CDR3 reads TGTGCCAGCAGTGTCGGGTTGGCCACCGGGGAGCTGTTTTTT.